The source of this T cell receptor (beta chain) is a study of read filtering for tumor transcriptome and immune sequencing. This clonotype was counted ten times or more. This CDR3 has 14 residues. Germline V gene sequence: CDR1 SGHVS, CDR2 FNYEAQ. J lost 7 bases, V lost 5 bases, and 5 bases had no gene match. From around 0.4 ug of RNA, a library with molecular barcoded alpha/delta and beta/gamma adaptors was made. TCRdb re-called the reads through MiXCR, storing one row per CDR3 protein. This sample carries 55,000 to 60,000 distinct CDR3 sequences, around 12% of them seen once, and the ten largest clones take around 16%.

The chain carries TRBV7-6 and TRBJ1-4, with 9 nucleotides matching TRBD1. Sequenced input: a population of CD138-negative cells sorted from bone marrow. This receptor was taken from a donor at least 40 years old with multiple myeloma. CDR3 amino acids: CASSPRQGGEKLFF. The CDR3 DNA reads as TGTGCCAGCAGCCCCCGACAGGGGGGTGAAAAACTGTTTTTT.